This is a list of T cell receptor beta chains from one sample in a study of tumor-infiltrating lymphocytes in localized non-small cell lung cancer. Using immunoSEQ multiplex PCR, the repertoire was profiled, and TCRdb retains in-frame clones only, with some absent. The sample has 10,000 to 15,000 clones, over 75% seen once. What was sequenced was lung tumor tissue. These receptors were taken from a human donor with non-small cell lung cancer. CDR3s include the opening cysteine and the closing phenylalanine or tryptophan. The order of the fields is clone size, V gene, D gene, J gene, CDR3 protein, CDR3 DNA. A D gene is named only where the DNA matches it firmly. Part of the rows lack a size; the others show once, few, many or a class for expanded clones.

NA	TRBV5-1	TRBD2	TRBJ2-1	CASSLALAGGYNEQFF	TGCGCCAGCAGCTTGGCCCTAGCGGGAGGGTACAATGAGCAGTTCTTC
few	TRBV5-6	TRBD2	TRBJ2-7	CASSPPVLAGSYEQYF	TGTGCCAGCAGCCCTCCTGTACTAGCGGGTTCTTACGAGCAGTACTTC
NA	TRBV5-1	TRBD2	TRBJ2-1	CASSLERTSNNEQFF	TGCGCCAGCAGCTTGGAGCGGACTAGCAACAATGAGCAGTTCTTC
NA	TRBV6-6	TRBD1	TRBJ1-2	CASSRDRDYGYTF	TGTGCCAGCAGTAGGGACAGGGACTATGGCTACACCTTC
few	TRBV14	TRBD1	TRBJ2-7	CASSQGQTYEQYF	TGTGCCAGCAGCCAGGGACAGACCTACGAGCAGTACTTC
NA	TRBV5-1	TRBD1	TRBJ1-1	CASSWDRVTEAFF	TGCGCCAGCAGCTGGGACAGGGTTACTGAAGCTTTCTTT
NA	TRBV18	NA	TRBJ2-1	CASSPGQSNNEQFF	TGTGCCAGCTCACCAGGGCAGTCCAACAATGAGCAGTTCTTC
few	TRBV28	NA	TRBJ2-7	CASSFVSGLFYPYEQYF	TGTGCCAGCAGTTTTGTTAGCGGCTTATTTTATCCCTACGAGCAGTACTTC
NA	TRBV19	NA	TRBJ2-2	CASSPSLASGELFF	TGTGCCAGTAGTCCAAGCCTAGCCTCCGGGGAGCTGTTTTTT
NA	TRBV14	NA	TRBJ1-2	CASSQEGAAIYGYTF	TGTGCCAGCAGCCAAGAAGGGGCAGCTATTTATGGCTACACCTTC
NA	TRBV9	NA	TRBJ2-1	CASSVAGQSYNEQFF	TGTGCCAGCAGCGTAGCTGGACAGTCTTACAATGAGCAGTTCTTC
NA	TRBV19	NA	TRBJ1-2	CASSRPEQGLGGYTF	TGTGCCAGTAGTCGACCGGAACAGGGTTTAGGGGGCTACACCTTC
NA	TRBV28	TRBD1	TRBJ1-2	CASRNTGDLVPNYGYTF	TGTGCCAGCAGAAATACAGGGGACTTAGTCCCTAACTATGGCTACACCTTC
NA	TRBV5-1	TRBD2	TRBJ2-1	CASSPLAGVYNEQFF	TGCGCCAGCAGCCCGCTAGCGGGTGTCTACAATGAGCAGTTCTTC
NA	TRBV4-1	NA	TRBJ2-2	CASRSSVGKYTGELFF	TGCGCCAGCAGGTCAAGCGTAGGGAAGTACACCGGGGAGCTGTTTTTT
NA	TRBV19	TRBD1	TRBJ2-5	CASSRTGGAETQYF	TGTGCCAGTAGTAGGACAGGGGGCGCAGAGACCCAGTACTTC
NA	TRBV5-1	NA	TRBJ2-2	CASSLAPLATGELFF	TGCGCCAGCAGCTTGGCCCCGTTAGCCACCGGGGAGCTGTTTTTT
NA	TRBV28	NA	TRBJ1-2	CASSLPGDRYGYTF	TGTGCCAGCAGTTTACCGGGGGATCGTTATGGCTACACCTTC
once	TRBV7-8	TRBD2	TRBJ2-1	CASSPSLAGGVNEQFF	TGTGCCAGCAGCCCGAGTCTAGCGGGAGGGGTCAATGAGCAGTTCTTC
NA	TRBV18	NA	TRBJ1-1	CASSPRNFNTEAFF	TGTGCCAGCTCACCACGAAACTTTAACACTGAAGCTTTCTTT
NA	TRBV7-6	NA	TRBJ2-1	CASSDEALGEQFF	TGTGCCAGCAGCGACGAGGCCCTGGGGGAGCAGTTCTTC
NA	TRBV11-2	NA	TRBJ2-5	CASSLSPGAPKETQYF	TGTGCCAGCAGCTTATCCCCAGGCGCTCCTAAAGAGACCCAGTACTTC
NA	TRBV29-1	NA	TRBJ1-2	CSVEDVVPGSYGYTF	TGCAGCGTTGAAGACGTCGTTCCAGGGAGCTATGGCTACACCTTC
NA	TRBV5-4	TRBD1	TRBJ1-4	CASSSGQEINEKLFF	TGTGCCAGCAGCTCTGGACAGGAGATTAATGAAAAACTGTTTTTT
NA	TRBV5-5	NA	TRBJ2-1	CASSQDPDALNEQFF	TGTGCCAGCAGCCAAGATCCCGATGCCCTCAATGAGCAGTTCTTC
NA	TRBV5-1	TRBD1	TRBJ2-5	CASSRGQGVETQYF	TGCGCCAGCAGCCGGGGACAGGGAGTAGAGACCCAGTACTTC
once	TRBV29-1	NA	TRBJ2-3	CSAVGGAFPSTDTQYF	TGCAGCGCAGTTGGCGGGGCCTTTCCTAGCACAGATACGCAGTATTTT
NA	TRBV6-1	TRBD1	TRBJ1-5	CASSEDPDRGLSSNQPQHF	TGTGCCAGCAGTGAAGATCCGGACAGGGGGTTATCGAGCAATCAGCCCCAGCATTTT
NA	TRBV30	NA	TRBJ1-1	CAWSFVTKEAFF	TGTGCCTGGAGTTTTGTGACTAAGGAAGCTTTCTTT
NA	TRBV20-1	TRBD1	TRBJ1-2	CSAPGTGGYTF	TGCAGTGCTCCCGGGACAGGTGGCTACACCTTC
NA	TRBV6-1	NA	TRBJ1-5	CASSEVYQPQHF	TGTGCCAGCAGTGAAGTGTATCAGCCCCAGCATTTT
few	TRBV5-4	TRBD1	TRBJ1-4	CASSSGQGAEKLFF	TGTGCCAGCAGTTCCGGACAGGGGGCGGAAAAACTGTTTTTT
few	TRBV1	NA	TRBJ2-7	CTSRISGRAQNEQYF	TGCACCAGCAGGATTAGCGGGAGGGCCCAGAACGAGCAGTACTTC
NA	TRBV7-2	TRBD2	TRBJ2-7	CASSTLAAHSYEQYF	TGTGCCAGCAGCACACTAGCGGCTCACTCCTACGAGCAGTACTTC
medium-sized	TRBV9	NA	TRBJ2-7	CASSVGKAGEQYF	TGTGCCAGCAGCGTAGGGAAGGCGGGCGAGCAGTACTTC
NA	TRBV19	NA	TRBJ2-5	CASSTRTRAGETQYF	TGTGCCAGTAGTACTCGCACTCGGGCGGGAGAGACCCAGTACTTC
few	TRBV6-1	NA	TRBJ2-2	CASSLGSGRTGELFF	TGTGCCAGCAGTCTCGGGAGCGGGCGTACCGGGGAGCTGTTTTTT
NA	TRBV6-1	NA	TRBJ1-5	CASTSTLNQPQHF	TGTGCCAGCACCTCCACGTTGAATCAGCCCCAGCATTTT
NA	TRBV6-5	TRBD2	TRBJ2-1	CASSFPGLDAAEQFF	TGTGCCAGCAGTTTCCCGGGACTAGATGCTGCTGAGCAGTTCTTC
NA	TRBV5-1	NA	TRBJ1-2	CASSLNRDLHGGYTF	TGCGCCAGCAGCTTAAACAGGGACCTGCACGGTGGCTACACCTTC
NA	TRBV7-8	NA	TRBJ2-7	CASSLAGVQGREQYF	TGTGCCAGCAGCTTAGCGGGTGTGCAGGGCCGCGAGCAGTACTTC
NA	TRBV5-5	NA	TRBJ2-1	CASSFATGLSYNEQFF	TGTGCCAGCAGCTTCGCTACAGGCCTCTCCTACAATGAGCAGTTCTTC
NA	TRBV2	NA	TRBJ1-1	CASSFRVEAFF	TGTGCCAGCAGTTTCAGGGTCGAAGCTTTCTTT
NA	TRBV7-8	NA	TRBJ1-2	CASSGQIEYGYTF	TGTGCCAGCAGCGGACAGATTGAGTATGGCTACACCTTC
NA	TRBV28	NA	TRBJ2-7	CASSLRVGDYEQYF	TGTGCCAGCAGTTTAAGGGTCGGGGACTACGAGCAGTACTTC
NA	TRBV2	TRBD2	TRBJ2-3	CASSEKLVGQGGLAGRDTQYF	TGTGCCAGCAGTGAAAAGCTGGTTGGACAGGGGGGACTAGCGGGTAGAGATACGCAGTATTTT
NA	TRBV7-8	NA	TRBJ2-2	CASSLDRSGELFF	TGTGCCAGCAGCTTAGATAGGTCCGGGGAGCTGTTTTTT
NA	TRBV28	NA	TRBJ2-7	CASSPRGYEQYF	TGTGCCAGCAGTCCAAGGGGCTACGAGCAGTACTTC
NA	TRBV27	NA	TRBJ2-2	CASSFWGSGELFF	TGTGCCAGCAGTTTTTGGGGTTCCGGGGAGCTGTTTTTT
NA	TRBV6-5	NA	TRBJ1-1	CASSRGMAGTEAFF	TGTGCCAGCAGCCGAGGGATGGCGGGCACTGAAGCTTTCTTT